This T cell receptor beta chain was obtained from a study of cytomegalovirus exposure and HLA in healthy donors. The sample holds one count of this clone. Its antigen remains unidentified. Trimming removed 0 bases at V and 7 bases at J, with 15 bases between. This CDR3 is 15 amino acids long. Germline V gene data show CDR1 as SGHAT and CDR2 as FQNNGV. Study-wide results and caveats: For most TCR sequences rarity was the rule, although some public TCRs occurred in many donors.

It was the roughly 130-subject validation cohort, separate from the roughly 700-subject first cohort, to which the donors belonged. The data were produced by immunoSEQ multiplex PCR, yet TCRdb's version contains in-frame clones alone and is incomplete. Of over 100,000 clones in the sample, about 88% were seen once. This TCR derives from a woman aged 18-30 years in good health and CMV-seronegative. Material: PBMCs. The genes are TRBV11-2 and TRBJ2-5; D is unclear. The CDR3 DNA reads TGTGCCAGCAGCTTAGAGTACAGCCTTCGTAGGACCCAGTACTTC. It translates to CASSLEYSLRRTQYF.